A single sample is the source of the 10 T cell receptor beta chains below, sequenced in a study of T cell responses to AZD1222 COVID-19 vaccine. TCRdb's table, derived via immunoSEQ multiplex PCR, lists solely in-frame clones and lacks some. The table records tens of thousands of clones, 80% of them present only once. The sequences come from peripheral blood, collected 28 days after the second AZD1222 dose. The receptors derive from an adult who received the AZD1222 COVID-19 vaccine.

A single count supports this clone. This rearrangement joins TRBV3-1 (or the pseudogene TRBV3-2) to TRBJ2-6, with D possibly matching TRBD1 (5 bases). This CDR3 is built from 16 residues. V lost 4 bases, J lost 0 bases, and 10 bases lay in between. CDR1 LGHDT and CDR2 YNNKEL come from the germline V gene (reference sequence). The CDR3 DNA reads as TGTGCCAGCAGCCGATCGACAGACTCTGGGGCCAACGTCCTGACTTTC. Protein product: CASSRSTDSGANVLTF.

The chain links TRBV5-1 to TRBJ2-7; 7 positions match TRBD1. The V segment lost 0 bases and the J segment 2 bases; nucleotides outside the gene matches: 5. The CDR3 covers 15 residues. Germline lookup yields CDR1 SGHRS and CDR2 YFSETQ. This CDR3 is CASSLEPGTAYEQYF. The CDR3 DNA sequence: TGCGCCAGCAGCTTGGAACCCGGGACAGCCTACGAGCAGTACTTC.

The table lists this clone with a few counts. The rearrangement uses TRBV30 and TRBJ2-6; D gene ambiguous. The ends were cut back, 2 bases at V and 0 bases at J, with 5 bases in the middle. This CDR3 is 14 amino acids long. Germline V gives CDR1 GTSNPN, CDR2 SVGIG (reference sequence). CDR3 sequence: CAWSRLSGANVLTF. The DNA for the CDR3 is TGTGCCTGGAGTCGTCTCTCTGGGGCCAACGTCCTGACTTTC.

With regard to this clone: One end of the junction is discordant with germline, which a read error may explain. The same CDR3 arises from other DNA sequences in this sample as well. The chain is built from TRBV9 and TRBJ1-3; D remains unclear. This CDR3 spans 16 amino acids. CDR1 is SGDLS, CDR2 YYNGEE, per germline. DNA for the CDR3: TGTGCCAGTAGCGTAGTGGGATCCCCCTCTGGAAACACCATATATTTT. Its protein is CASSVVGSPSGNTIYF.

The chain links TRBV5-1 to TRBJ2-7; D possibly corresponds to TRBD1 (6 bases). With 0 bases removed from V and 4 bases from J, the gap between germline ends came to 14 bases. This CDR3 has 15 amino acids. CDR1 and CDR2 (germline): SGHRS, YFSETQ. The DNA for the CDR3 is TGCGCCAGCAGCTTGGGGAGACTCCAGGGGTACGAGCAGTACTTC. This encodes CASSLGRLQGYEQYF.

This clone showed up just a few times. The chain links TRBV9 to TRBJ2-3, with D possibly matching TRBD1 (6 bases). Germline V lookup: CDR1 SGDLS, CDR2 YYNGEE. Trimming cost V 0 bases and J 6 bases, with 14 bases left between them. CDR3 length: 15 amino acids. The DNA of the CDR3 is TGTGCCAGCAGCGTAGAAGGCAGGGGCTGGGATACGCAGTATTTT. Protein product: CASSVEGRGWDTQYF.

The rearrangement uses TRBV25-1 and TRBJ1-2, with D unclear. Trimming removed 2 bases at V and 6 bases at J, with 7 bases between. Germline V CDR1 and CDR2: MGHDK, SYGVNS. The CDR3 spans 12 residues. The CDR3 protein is CASSEGRDGYTF. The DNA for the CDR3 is TGTGCCAGCAGTGAAGGGCGAGATGGCTACACCTTC.

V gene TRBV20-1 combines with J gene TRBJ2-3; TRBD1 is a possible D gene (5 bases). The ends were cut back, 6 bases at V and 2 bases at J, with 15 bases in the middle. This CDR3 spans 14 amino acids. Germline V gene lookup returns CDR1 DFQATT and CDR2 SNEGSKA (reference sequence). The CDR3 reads CSASSPGNTDTQYF. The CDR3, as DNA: TGCAGTGCCAGTTCGCCAGGGAACACAGATACGCAGTATTTT.

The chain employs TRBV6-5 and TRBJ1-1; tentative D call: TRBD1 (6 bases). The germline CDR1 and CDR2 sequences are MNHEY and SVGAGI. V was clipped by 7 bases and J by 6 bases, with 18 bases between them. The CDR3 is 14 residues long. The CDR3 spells CASMLPQGQSEAFF. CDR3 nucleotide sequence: TGTGCCAGCATGCTACCCCAGGGGCAATCTGAAGCTTTCTTT.

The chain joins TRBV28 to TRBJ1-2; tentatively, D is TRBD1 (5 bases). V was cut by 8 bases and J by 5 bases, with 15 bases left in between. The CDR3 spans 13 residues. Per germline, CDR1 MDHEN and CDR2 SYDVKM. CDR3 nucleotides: TGTGCCAGCGGGGGAGGGGTTAGTTATGGCTACACCTTC. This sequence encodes CASGGGVSYGYTF.